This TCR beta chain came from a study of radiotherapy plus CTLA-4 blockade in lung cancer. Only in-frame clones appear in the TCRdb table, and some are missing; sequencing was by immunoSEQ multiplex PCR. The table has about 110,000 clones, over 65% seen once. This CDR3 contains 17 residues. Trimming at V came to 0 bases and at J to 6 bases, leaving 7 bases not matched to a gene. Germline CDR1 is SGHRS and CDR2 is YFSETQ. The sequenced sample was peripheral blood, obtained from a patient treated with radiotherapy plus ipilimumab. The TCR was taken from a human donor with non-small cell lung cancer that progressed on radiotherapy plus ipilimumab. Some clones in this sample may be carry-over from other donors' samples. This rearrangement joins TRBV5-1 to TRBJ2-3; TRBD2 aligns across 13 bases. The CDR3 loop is CASSLGLAGGDSDTQYF. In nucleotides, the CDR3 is TGCGCCAGCAGCTTGGGACTAGCGGGGGGCGACTCGGATACGCAGTATTTT.